The rows below give T cell receptor beta chains drawn from one sample of a study of cytomegalovirus exposure and HLA in healthy donors. Sequencing used immunoSEQ multiplex PCR; TCRdb keeps in-frame clones, though not all of them. The table has around 210,000 clones, 75% to 85% seen once; the top ten hold 2.7%. Input material: PBMCs. The receptors originated from a woman in her 40s in good health and CMV-seronegative. Both conserved end residues are trimmed from each CDR3.

V,J,CDR3
TRBV5-5,TRBJ2-7,ASSILPASSYEQY
TRBV6-1,-,ASTPGGRGPEQY
TRBV28,TRBJ2-5,ASRGAGHETQY
TRBV30,TRBJ1-1,AWTDSGTEAF
TRBV20-1,TRBJ1-1,SAPLNTEAF
TRBV19,TRBJ1-5,ASTPLGGVGSNQPQH
TRBV6-5,TRBJ1-1,ASRNRMNTEAF
TRBV25-1,TRBJ1-1,ASSGVQGYWTEAF
TRBV4-1,TRBJ2-7,ASSPRDASGSYEQY
TRBV27,TRBJ2-7,ASSYRRGYEQY
TRBV2,TRBJ1-3,ASRFFMGANSGNTIY
TRBV11-2,TRBJ2-3,ASSLQEGDTQY
TRBV19,TRBJ1-5,ASSTYLAGSPQH
TRBV19,TRBJ2-2,ASSTDWTGELF
TRBV6-1,-,ASSEGRVGEQY
TRBV28,TRBJ2-2,ASTPGLPNTGELF
TRBV25-1,TRBJ1-2,ASSEYGGSRGYT
TRBV18,TRBJ2-2,ASSLARANTGELF
TRBV5-1,TRBJ1-2,ASSLDPGPTNYGYT
TRBV5-1,TRBJ2-7,ASSTLAGERYEQY
TRBV7-9,TRBJ1-2,ASSPRVNYGYT
TRBV29-1,TRBJ1-2,SVSQGVGFYGYT
TRBV7-2,TRBJ2-1,ASSLGGADYNEQF
TRBV5-8,TRBJ2-5,ASSSTWTEEETQY
TRBV7-2,TRBJ2-5,ASSLAPSNQETQY
TRBV11-2,TRBJ1-5,ASSLGSAQGNQPQH